This passage covers 22 T cell receptor beta chains from one sample sequenced in a study of beta chain features in type 1 diabetes. The whole isolated RNA underwent reverse transcription, so sequencing captured expressed TCRB transcripts. The method was immunoSEQ multiplex PCR; TCRdb's version includes in-frame clones alone and lacks a portion of them. The repertoire consists of about 140,000 clones, with roughly 9.7% occurring once and the leading ten covering approximately 0.65%. What was sequenced was central memory CD4+ T cells from blood. The receptors derive from a woman aged 35 to 49 in good health.

The V and J genes are TRBV12-5 and TRBJ2-2; D uncertain. V lost 0 bases to trimming and J lost 0 bases, with 5 bases between them. The CDR3 contains 15 residues. Germline values: CDR1 LGHNT, CDR2 FRNRAP. In DNA, the CDR3 is TGTGCTAGTGGTTTGGTACTGCCGAACACCGGGGAGCTGTTTTTT. Residues: CASGLVLPNTGELFF.

This clone was found a few times. V usage is TRBV5-6 and J usage is TRBJ1-2, with 7 bases identical to TRBD1. The V gene end was trimmed by 5 bases and the J gene end by 2 bases; junction bases not matched to a gene: 9. From germline, CDR1 is SGHDT and CDR2 YYEEEE. CDR3 size: 15 residues. DNA for the CDR3: TGTGCCAGCAGAGTTCGACAGGGAAGCAACTATGGCTACACCTTC. Its translation is CASRVRQGSNYGYTF.

This clone was counted ten times or more. The chain carries TRBV4-1 and TRBJ2-5; D may be TRBD2 (5 bases). The germline V gene encodes CDR1 MGHRA and CDR2 YSYEKL. Trimming shortened V by 3 bases and J by 5 bases, and 10 bases separated the two germline ends. This CDR3 contains 13 residues. The CDR3 loop is CASSHPRGETQYF. CDR3 bases: TGCGCCAGCAGCCACCCCAGAGGGGAGACCCAGTACTTC.

This clone has more than one count but fewer than ten. The chain carries TRBV4-3 and TRBJ2-2; 8 bases match TRBD1. Unmatched junction bases numbered 14, after V lost 4 bases and J lost 4 bases. The CDR3 is 18 residues long. Germline CDR1 reads LGHNA; CDR2 reads YSLEER. In DNA form, the CDR3 reads TGCGCCAGCAGCCCTACCGGACAGGGAGTCCTTAGCACCGGGGAGCTGTTTTTT. Translation gives CASSPTGQGVLSTGELFF.

In nucleotides, the CDR3 is TGTGCCAGCAGTCGTGGGACTCAGCAAGAGACCCAGTACTTC. Translating gives CASSRGTQQETQYF. V is TRBV2 and J is TRBJ2-5, with a tentative D call TRBD2 (6 bases). The germline gives CDR1 SNHLY, CDR2 FYNNEI. The length of the CDR3 is 14 residues. V lost 5 bases and J lost 2, with 12 bases in between.

This chain uses TRBV5-1 with TRBJ2-1; 11 bases fit TRBD2. The germline V gene encodes CDR1 SGHRS and CDR2 YFSETQ. The CDR3 has 14 residues. The V gene end was trimmed by 1 base and the J gene end by 10 bases; junction bases not matched to a gene: 4. In DNA, the CDR3 is TGCGCCAGCAGCTTGTTTACTAGCGGGGGAGAGCAGTTCTTC. Translating it yields CASSLFTSGGEQFF. The variable domain in full, completed from reference TRBV5-1 and TRBJ2-1, reads KAGVTQTPRYLIKTRGQQVTLSCSPISGHRSVSWYQQTPGQGLQFLFEYFSETQRNKGNFPGRFSGRQFSNSRSEMNVSTLELGDSALYLCASSLFTSGGEQFFGPGTRLTVL.

This clone was seen only a few times. The gene calls are TRBV19 and TRBJ1-5, with TRBD1 identical over 8 bases. CDR1 and CDR2 (germline): LNHDA, SQIVND (reference sequence). This CDR3 is built from 17 residues. V dropped 7 bases and J dropped 0; count of bases not matched to a gene: 11. Here the CDR3 reads CASTNLGDRYSNQPQHF. The CDR3, as DNA: TGTGCCAGTACGAATTTAGGGGACAGGTATAGCAATCAGCCCCAGCATTTT.

This clone occurred a few times. Distinct nucleotide sequences in the sample also encode this CDR3. The chain couples TRBV27 to TRBJ1-1; 8 bases match TRBD1. The V segment lost 3 bases and the J segment 4 bases; nucleotides outside the gene matches: 4. Germline CDR1 and CDR2: MNHEY and SMNVEV (reference sequence). The CDR3 contains 14 residues. The CDR3 bases are TGTGCCAGCAGTTTGCGACAGGGGATCACTGAAGCTTTCTTT. Protein: CASSLRQGITEAFF.

This clone was detected a few times. The rearrangement joins TRBV5-4 to TRBJ2-1; 9 nucleotides match TRBD2. Germline V gene lookup returns CDR1 SGHNT and CDR2 YYREEE (reference sequence). This CDR3 region has 14 residues. V was clipped by 7 bases and J by 10 bases; unmatched bases: 12. CDR3 DNA sequence: TGTGCCAGCGGGCGGGGGGGCTTGAGTAGGGAGCAGTTCTTC. Translation gives CASGRGGLSREQFF.

V gene TRBV19 combines with J gene TRBJ2-3; a possible D gene is TRBD1 (5 bases). CDR1 is LNHDA, CDR2 SQIVND, per germline (reference sequence). The V end lost 3 bases, the J end lost 2 bases, and 9 bases lay between the germline ends. CDR3 length: 14 amino acids. The CDR3 sequence: CASSIRAFTDTQYF. The DNA of the CDR3 is TGTGCCAGTAGTATCAGGGCCTTCACAGATACGCAGTATTTT.

This clone was seen only a few times. The chain has TRBV28 and TRBJ1-3, with 8 positions matching TRBD1. CDR1 and CDR2 from the germline V gene are MDHEN and SYDVKM. This CDR3 has 18 residues. V lost 7 bases and J lost 1; bases outside the gene matches: 15. The CDR3 DNA reads TGTGCCAGCACCGTACCCATCGGGACAGGACGTTCTGGAAACACCATATATTTT. It codes for CASTVPIGTGRSGNTIYF.

The rearrangement joins TRBV5-1 to TRBJ1-3; TRBD1 matches 7 bases. J was trimmed by 0 bases and V by 1 base; bases with no gene match: 4. This CDR3 spans 16 amino acids. Germline values: CDR1 SGHRS, CDR2 YFSETQ. The CDR3 sequence: CASSLLGTASGNTIYF. The CDR3, as DNA: TGCGCCAGCAGCTTGCTAGGGACAGCCTCTGGAAACACCATATATTTT.

CDR3: CASSYRGEPPLHF. In DNA, the CDR3 is TGTGCCAGCAGTTACAGGGGCGAGCCACCCCTCCACTTT. J is TRBJ1-6 and V is TRBV6-5; D perhaps matches TRBD1 (5 bases). This CDR3 is 13 amino acids long. Trimming removed 2 bases from V and 11 bases from J, with 10 bases in between. CDR1 is MNHEY, CDR2 SVGAGI, per germline.

This clone was found a few times. The genes are TRBV18 and TRBJ2-2; TRBD1 might be the D (5 bases). Germline lookup yields CDR1 KGHSH and CDR2 LQKENI. The CDR3 contains 13 residues. V lost 5 bases, J lost 3 bases, and 7 bases lay in between. CDR3: CASSSRDTGELFF. The CDR3 nucleotides are TGTGCCAGCTCATCCAGGGACACCGGGGAGCTGTTTTTT.

This clone is medium-sized within its sample. V usage is TRBV7-2 and J usage is TRBJ1-2; no reliable D call. Per germline, CDR1 SGHTA and CDR2 FQGNSA. Trimming removed 6 bases from V and 8 bases from J, with 13 bases in between. The CDR3 runs 12 residues. The CDR3 protein is CASSGYYGGYTF. The CDR3, as DNA: TGTGCCAGCAGTGGGTACTATGGGGGCTACACCTTC.

This clone was seen a handful of times. CDR3 in amino acids: CASSLALVSNEQFF. CDR3 DNA sequence: TGTGCCAGCAGCTTAGCGTTGGTGAGCAATGAGCAGTTCTTC. The chain employs TRBV7-9 and TRBJ2-1; D remains unclear. Germline loops: CDR1 SEHNR, CDR2 FQNEAQ (reference sequence). The CDR3 extends over 14 amino acids. Trimming pared 0 bases from V and 6 bases from J, leaving 9 bases between.

The chain combines TRBV5-1 with TRBJ2-5; 9 nucleotides match TRBD2. V shed 6 bases, J shed 3 bases, and the junction held 6 bases outside the gene matches. The CDR3 contains 14 residues. Germline V lookup: CDR1 SGHRS, CDR2 YFSETQ. CDR3 amino acids: CASKGGGGEETQYF. The CDR3 region has the DNA TGCGCCAGCAAAGGCGGGGGGGGTGAAGAGACCCAGTACTTC. The entire variable domain, with the rest obtained from reference TRBV5-1 and TRBJ2-5, is as follows: KAGVTQTPRYLIKTRGQQVTLSCSPISGHRSVSWYQQTPGQGLQFLFEYFSETQRNKGNFPGRFSGRQFSNSRSEMNVSTLELGDSALYLCASKGGGGEETQYFGPGTRLLVL.

V gene TRBV7-2 combines with J gene TRBJ1-5; D uncertain. CDR3 length equals 14 residues. Germline assignment: CDR1 SGHTA and CDR2 FQGNSA. The V gene lost 3 bases and the J gene lost 3 bases, with 9 bases spanning the gap. The DNA for the CDR3 is TGTGCCAGCAGCTTTCCCGGGTTCAATCAGCCCCAGCATTTT. Translated: CASSFPGFNQPQHF.

V gene TRBV5-5 combines with J gene TRBJ1-2; TRBD1 aligns across 8 bases. V was pared by 2 bases and J by 2 bases, with 5 bases of the junction left unmatched. This CDR3 is built from 15 residues. Germline V lookup: CDR1 SGHKS, CDR2 YYEKEE (reference sequence). As DNA, the CDR3 is TGTGCCAGCAGCTTATCCGGACAGGGAAACTATGGCTACACCTTC. It is translated as CASSLSGQGNYGYTF. The whole variable domain, remainder taken from reference TRBV5-5 and TRBJ1-2, is DAGVTQSPTHLIKTRGQQVTLRCSPISGHKSVSWYQQVLGQGPQFIFQYYEKEERGRGNFPDRFSARQFPNYSSELNVNALLLGDSALYLCASSLSGQGNYGYTFGSGTRLTVV.

Only a few counts were recorded for this clone. The chain carries TRBV19 and TRBJ1-5; 7 nucleotides agree with TRBD1. Looked up from germline, CDR1 is LNHDA and CDR2 is SQIVND (reference sequence). Trimming took 4 bases from V and 0 from J; bases not matched to a gene: 3. The CDR3 totals 15 residues. The CDR3 DNA is TGTGCCAGTAGTAAGGGACAGCTTAGCAATCAGCCCCAGCATTTT. Translation: CASSKGQLSNQPQHF. Looking up the rest from reference TRBV19 and TRBJ1-5 gives the full variable domain: DGGITQSPKYLFRKEGQNVTLSCEQNLNHDAMYWYRQDPGQGLRLIYYSQIVNDFQKGDIAEGYSVSREKKESFPLTVTSAQKNPTAFYLCASSKGQLSNQPQHFGDGTRLSIL.

In its sample, this clone was seen a few times. The rearrangement uses TRBV28 and TRBJ2-7; TRBD1 matches at 8 bases. Germline V gene lookup returns CDR1 MDHEN and CDR2 SYDVKM. This CDR3 has 16 residues. V was clipped by 5 bases and J by 0 bases; unmatched bases: 9. The DNA of the CDR3 is TGTGCCAGCAGTAGAGGCAGGGGGCCTTCCTCCTACGAGCAGTACTTC. Translation gives CASSRGRGPSSYEQYF.

J is TRBJ1-2 and V is TRBV5-1, with TRBD1 as a possible D gene (5 bases). Germline V gene sequence: CDR1 SGHRS, CDR2 YFSETQ. Trimming left V 0 bases short and J 6 bases short, with 15 bases between. The CDR3 has 15 residues. The DNA of the CDR3 is TGCGCCAGCAGCTTGGATTTTGTGGGGGGGGATGGCTACACCTTC. This gives the protein CASSLDFVGGDGYTF.